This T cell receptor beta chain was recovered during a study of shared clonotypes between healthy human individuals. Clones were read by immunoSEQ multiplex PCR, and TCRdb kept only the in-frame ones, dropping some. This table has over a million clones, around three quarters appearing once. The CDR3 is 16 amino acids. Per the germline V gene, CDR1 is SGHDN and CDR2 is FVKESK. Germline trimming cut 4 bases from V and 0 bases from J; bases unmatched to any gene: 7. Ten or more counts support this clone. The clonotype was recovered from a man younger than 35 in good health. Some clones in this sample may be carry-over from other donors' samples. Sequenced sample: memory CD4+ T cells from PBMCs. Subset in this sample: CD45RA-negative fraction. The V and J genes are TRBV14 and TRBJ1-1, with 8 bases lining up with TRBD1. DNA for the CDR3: TGTGCCAGCAGCCCCCACCGGGGACAGGTGAACACTGAAGCTTTCTTT. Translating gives CASSPHRGQVNTEAFF.